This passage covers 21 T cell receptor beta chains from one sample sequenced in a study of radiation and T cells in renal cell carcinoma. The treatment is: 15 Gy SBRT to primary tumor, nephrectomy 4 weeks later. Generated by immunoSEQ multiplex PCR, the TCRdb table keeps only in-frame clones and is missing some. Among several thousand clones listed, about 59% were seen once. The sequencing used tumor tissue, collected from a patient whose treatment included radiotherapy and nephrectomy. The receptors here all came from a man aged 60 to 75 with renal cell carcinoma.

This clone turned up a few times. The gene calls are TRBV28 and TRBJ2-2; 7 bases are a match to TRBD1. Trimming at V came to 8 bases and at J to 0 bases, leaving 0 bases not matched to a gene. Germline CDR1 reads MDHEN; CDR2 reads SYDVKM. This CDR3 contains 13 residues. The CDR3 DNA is TGTGCCAGCGGGACAGCGAACACCGGGGAGCTGTTTTTT. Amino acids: CASGTANTGELFF.

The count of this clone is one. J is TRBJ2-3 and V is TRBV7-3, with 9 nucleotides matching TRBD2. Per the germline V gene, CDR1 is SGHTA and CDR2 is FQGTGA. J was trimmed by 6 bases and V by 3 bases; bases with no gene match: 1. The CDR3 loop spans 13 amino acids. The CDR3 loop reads CASSLREGDTQYF. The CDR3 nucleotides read TGTGCCAGCAGCTTGCGGGAGGGGGATACGCAGTATTTT.

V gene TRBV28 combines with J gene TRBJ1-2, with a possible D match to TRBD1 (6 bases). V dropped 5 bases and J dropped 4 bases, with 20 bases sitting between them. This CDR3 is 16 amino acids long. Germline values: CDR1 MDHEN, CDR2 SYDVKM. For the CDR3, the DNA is TGTGCCAGCAGTGAACCCGACGGGATAGGGGGCTATGGCTACACCTTC. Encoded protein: CASSEPDGIGGYGYTF.

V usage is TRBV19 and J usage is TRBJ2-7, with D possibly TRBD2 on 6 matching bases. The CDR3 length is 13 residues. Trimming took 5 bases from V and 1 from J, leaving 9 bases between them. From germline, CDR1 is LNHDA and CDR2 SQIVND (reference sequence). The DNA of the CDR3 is TGTGCCAGTAGTGGGGACTCGTCCTACGAGCAGTACTTC. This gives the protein CASSGDSSYEQYF.

The CDR3 DNA is TGTGCCAGCAGTGAGTTGGGACAGGGGGTCTCTGGGGCCAACGTCCTGACTTTC. This translates into CASSELGQGVSGANVLTF. The rearrangement links TRBV2 to TRBJ2-6, with 11 bases that match TRBD1. Germline V CDR1 and CDR2: SNHLY, FYNNEI. V lost 3 bases and J lost 0; bases outside the gene matches: 4. This CDR3 has 18 residues.

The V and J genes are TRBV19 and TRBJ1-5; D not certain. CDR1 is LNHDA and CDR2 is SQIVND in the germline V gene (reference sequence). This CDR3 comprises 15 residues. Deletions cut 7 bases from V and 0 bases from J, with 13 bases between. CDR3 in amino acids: CASIGPLYSNQPQHF. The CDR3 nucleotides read TGTGCCAGTATAGGACCCCTTTATAGCAATCAGCCCCAGCATTTT.

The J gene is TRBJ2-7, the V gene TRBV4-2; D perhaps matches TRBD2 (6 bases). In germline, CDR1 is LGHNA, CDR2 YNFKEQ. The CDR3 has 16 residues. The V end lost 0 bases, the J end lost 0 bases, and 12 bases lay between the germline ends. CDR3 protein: CASSQDGGTGSYEQYF. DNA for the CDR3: TGTGCCAGCAGCCAAGACGGCGGGACCGGCTCCTACGAGCAGTACTTC.

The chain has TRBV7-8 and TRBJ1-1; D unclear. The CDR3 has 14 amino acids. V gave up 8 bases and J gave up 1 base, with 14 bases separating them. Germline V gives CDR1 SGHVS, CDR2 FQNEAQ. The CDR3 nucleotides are TGTGCCAGCTCAAGAGAGACACGGAACACTGAAGCTTTCTTT. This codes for CASSRETRNTEAFF.

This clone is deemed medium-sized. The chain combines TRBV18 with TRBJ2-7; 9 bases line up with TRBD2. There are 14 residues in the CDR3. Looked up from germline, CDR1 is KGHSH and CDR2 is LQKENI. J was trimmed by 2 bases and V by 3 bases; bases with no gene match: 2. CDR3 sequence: CASSPQREAYEQYF. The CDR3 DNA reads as TGTGCCAGCTCACCCCAGCGGGAGGCCTACGAGCAGTACTTC.

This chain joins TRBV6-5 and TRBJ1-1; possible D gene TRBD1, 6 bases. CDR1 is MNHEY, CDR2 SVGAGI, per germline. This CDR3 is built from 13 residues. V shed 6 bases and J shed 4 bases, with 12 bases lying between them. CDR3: CASSQGRTTEAFF. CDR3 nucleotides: TGTGCCAGCAGCCAGGGGCGGACCACTGAAGCTTTCTTT.

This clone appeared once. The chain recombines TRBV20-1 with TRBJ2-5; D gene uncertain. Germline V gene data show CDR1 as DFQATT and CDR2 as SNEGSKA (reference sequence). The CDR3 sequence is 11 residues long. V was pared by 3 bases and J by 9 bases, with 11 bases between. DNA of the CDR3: TGCAGTGCTAGTACCCCCTCGGCCCAGTACTTC. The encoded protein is CSASTPSAQYF.

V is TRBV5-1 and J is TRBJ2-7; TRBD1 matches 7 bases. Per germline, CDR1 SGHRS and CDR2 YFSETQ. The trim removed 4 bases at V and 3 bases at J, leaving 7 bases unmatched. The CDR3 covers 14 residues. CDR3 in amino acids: CASSQGGGDYEQYF. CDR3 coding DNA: TGCGCCAGCAGCCAAGGGGGCGGAGACTACGAGCAGTACTTC. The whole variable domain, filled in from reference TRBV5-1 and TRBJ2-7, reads KAGVTQTPRYLIKTRGQQVTLSCSPISGHRSVSWYQQTPGQGLQFLFEYFSETQRNKGNFPGRFSGRQFSNSRSEMNVSTLELGDSALYLCASSQGGGDYEQYFGPGTRLTVT.

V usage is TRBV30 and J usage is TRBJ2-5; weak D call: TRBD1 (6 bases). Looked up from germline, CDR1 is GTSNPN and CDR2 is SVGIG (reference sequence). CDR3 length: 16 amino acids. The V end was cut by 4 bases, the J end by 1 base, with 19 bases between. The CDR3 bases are TGTGCCTGGAACGGGTTCTCAGGGGCCCCCCAAGAGACCCAGTACTTC. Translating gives CAWNGFSGAPQETQYF.

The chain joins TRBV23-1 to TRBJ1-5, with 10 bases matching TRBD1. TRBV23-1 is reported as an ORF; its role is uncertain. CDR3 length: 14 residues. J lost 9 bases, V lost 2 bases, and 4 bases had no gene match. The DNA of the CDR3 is TGCGCCAGCAGTCAAGACAGGGGGCAAAGGCCCCAGCATTTT. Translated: CASSQDRGQRPQHF.

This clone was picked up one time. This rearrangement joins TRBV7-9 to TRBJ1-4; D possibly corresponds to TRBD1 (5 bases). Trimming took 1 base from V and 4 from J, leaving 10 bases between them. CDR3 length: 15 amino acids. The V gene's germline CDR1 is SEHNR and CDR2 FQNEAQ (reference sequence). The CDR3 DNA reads TGTGCCAGCAGCTTAGGGGGACCGGGTAATGAAAAACTGTTTTTT. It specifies CASSLGGPGNEKLFF.

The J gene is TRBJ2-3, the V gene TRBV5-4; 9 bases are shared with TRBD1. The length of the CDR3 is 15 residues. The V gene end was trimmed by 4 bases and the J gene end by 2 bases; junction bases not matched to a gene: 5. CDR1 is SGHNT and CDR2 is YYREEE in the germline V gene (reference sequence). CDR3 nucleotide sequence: TGTGCCAGCAGCGGCCGGGACAGGGTCACAGATACGCAGTATTTT. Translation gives CASSGRDRVTDTQYF.

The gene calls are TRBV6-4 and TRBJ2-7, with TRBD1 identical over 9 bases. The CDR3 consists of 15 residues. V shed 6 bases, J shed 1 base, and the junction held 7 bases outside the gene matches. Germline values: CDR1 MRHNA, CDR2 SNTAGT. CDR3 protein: CASSSRDRVSYEQYF. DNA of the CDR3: TGTGCCAGCAGCTCCCGGGACAGGGTGTCCTACGAGCAGTACTTC.

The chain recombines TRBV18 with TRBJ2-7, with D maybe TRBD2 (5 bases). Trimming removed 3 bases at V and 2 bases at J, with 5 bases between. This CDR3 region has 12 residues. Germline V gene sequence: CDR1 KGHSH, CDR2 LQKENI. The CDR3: CASSPGTYEQYF. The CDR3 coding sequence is TGTGCCAGCTCACCCGGGACCTACGAGCAGTACTTC.

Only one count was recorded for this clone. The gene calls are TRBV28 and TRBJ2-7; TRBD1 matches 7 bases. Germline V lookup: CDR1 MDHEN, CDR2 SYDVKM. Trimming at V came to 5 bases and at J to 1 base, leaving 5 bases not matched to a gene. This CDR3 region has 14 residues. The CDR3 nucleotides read TGTGCCAGCAGTCGCGGACAGGCATCCTACGAGCAGTACTTC. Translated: CASSRGQASYEQYF.

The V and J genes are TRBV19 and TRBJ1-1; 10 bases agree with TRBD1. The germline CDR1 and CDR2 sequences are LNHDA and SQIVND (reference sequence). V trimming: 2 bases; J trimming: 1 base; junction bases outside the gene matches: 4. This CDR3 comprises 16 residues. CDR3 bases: TGTGCCAGTAGTATAAAGGGACAGGGGCCGAACACTGAAGCTTTCTTT. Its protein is CASSIKGQGPNTEAFF.

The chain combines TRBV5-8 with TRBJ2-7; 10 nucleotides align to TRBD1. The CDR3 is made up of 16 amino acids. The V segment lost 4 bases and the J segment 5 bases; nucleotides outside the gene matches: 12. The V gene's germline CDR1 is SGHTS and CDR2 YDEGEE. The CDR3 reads CASSLPGQGISHEQYF. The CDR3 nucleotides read TGTGCCAGCAGCCTTCCGGGACAGGGGATTTCCCACGAGCAGTACTTC. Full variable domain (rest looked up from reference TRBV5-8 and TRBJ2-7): EAGVTQSPTHLIKTRGQQATLRCSPISGHTSVYWYQQALGLGLQFLLWYDEGEERNRGNFPPRFSGRQFPNYSSELNVNALELEDSALYLCASSLPGQGISHEQYFGPGTRLTVT.